This T cell receptor beta chain was obtained from a study of low-dose radiotherapy and immunotherapy resistance in tumors. Study at large: Patients of Cohort 1 had 0.5 Gy fractions every 2 weeks, which summed to 6.5 Gy.

Time point indicated: before trial treatment. Ten or more counts support this clonotype. It was with a constant-region primer and a V-primer adapter that TCRs were amplified over around 20 PCR cycles. From the reads, TCRdb called clonotypes with MiXCR, one entry per CDR3 protein. The sample lists some 45,000 distinct CDR3 sequences, 10% to 15% seen once, with roughly 6.2% in the top ten. This CDR3 is built from 14 residues. Trimming left V 6 bases short and J 1 base short, with 13 bases between. The chain recombines TRBV12-3 or TRBV12-4 with TRBJ2-7; TRBD1 might be the D (5 bases). The receptor's source is a female donor with ovarian cancer. The specimen was PBMCs, collected before treatment. CDR3: CASSQDSRSYEQYF. DNA of the CDR3: TGTGCCAGCAGCCAAGACAGCCGTTCCTACGAGCAGTACTTC.